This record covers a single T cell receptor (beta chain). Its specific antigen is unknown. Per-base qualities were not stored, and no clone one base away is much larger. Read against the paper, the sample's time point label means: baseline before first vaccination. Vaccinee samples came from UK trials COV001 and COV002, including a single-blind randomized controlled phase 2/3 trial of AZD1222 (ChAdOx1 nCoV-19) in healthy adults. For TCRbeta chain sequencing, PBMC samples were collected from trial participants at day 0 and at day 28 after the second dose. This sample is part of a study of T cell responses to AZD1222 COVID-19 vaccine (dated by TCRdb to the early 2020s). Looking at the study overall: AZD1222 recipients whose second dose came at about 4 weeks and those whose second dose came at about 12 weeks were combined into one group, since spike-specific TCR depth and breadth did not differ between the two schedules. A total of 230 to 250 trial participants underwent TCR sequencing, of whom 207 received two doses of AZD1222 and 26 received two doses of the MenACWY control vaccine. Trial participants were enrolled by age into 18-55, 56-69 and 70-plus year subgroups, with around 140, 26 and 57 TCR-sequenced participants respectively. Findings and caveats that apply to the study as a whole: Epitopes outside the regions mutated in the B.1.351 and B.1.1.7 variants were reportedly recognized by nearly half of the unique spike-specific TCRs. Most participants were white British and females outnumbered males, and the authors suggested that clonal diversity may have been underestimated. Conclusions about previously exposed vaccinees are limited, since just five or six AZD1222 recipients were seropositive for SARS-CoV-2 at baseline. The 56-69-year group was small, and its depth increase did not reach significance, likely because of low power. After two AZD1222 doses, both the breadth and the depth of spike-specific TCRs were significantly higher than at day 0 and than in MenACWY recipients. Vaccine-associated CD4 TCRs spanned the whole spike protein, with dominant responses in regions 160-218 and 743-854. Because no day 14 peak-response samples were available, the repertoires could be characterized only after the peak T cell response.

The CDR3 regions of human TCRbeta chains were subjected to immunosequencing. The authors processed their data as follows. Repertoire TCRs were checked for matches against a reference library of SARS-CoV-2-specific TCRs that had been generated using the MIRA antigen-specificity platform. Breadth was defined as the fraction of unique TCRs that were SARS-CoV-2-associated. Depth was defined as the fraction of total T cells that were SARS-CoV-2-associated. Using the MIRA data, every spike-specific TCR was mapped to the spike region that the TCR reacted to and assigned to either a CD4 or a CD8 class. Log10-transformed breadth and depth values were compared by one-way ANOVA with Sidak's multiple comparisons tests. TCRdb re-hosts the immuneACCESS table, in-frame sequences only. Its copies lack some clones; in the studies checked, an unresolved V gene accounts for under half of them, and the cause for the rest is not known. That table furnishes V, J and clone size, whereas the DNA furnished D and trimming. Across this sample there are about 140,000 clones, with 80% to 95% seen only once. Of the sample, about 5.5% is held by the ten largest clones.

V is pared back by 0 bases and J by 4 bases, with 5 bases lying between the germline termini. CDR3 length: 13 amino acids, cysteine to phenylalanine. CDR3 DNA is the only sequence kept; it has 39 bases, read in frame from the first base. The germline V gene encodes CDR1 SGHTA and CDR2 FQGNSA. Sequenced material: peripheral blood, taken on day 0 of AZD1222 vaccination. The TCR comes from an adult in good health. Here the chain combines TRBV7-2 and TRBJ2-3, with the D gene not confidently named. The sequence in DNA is TGTGCCAGCAGCTTAGCCTCACCAGATACGCAGTATTTT. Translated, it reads CASSLASPDTQYF.